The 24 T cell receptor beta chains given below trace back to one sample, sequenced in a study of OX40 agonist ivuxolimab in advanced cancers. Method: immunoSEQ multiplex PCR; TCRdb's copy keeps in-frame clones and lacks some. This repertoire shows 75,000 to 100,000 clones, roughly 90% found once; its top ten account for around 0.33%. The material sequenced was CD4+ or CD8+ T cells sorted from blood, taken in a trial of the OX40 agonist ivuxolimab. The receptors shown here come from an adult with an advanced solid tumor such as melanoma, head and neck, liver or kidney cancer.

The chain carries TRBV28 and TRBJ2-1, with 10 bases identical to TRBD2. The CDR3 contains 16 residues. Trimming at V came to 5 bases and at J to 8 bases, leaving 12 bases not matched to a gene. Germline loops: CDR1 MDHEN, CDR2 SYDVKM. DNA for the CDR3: TGTGCCAGCAGTCCCCTAGCGGGAGTAAGAAAGGATGAGCAGTTCTTC. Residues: CASSPLAGVRKDEQFF.

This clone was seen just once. The DNA of the CDR3 is TGTGCCAGCAGCTTGGTTTCGCTAGCGGGAGTTCAAGAGACCCAGTACTTC. As protein: CASSLVSLAGVQETQYF. The genes are TRBV5-4 and TRBJ2-5, with 10 positions matching TRBD2. With 0 bases clipped from V and 2 bases from J, the junction kept 7 bases outside the gene matches. The CDR3 runs to 17 residues. CDR1 and CDR2 from the germline V gene are SGHNT and YYREEE (reference sequence).

The CDR3 spells CASSLDGRTHNEQFF. Written as DNA, the CDR3 is TGTGCCAGCAGCTTAGACGGACGGACCCACAATGAGCAGTTCTTC. The gene calls are TRBV7-2 and TRBJ2-1; D gene unclear. V lost 1 base and J 5 bases, leaving 12 bases between the germline ends. In germline, CDR1 is SGHTA, CDR2 FQGNSA. CDR3 length: 15 residues.

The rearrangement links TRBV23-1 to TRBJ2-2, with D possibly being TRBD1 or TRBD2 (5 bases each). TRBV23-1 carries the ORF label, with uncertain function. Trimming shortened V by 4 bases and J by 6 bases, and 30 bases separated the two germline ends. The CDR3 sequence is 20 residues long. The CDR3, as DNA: TGCGCCAGCAGTCCGATTCCGGGACGCCGGGCGCCAAGTAGGGCCGGGGAGCTGTTTTTT. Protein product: CASSPIPGRRAPSRAGELFF.

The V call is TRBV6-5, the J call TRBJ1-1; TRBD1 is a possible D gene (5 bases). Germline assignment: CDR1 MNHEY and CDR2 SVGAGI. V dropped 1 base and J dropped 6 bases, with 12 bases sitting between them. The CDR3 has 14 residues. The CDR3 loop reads CASSYWGRGAEAFF. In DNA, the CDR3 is TGTGCCAGCAGTTACTGGGGGAGAGGGGCTGAAGCTTTCTTT.

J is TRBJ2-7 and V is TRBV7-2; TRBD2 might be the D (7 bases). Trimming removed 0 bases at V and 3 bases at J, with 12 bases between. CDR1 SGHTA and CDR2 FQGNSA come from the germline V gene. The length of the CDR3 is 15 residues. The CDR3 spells CASSLAGGGGYEQYF. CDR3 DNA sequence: TGTGCCAGCAGCTTAGCCGGAGGGGGGGGCTACGAGCAGTACTTC.

CDR3: CSVVVGGYGYTF. As DNA, the CDR3 is TGCAGCGTTGTGGTCGGAGGGTATGGCTACACCTTC. The chain has TRBV29-1 and TRBJ1-2; no clear D. Trimming cost V 4 bases and J 5 bases, with 11 bases left between them. The CDR3 has 12 residues. Per the germline V gene, CDR1 is SQVTM and CDR2 is ANQGSEA.

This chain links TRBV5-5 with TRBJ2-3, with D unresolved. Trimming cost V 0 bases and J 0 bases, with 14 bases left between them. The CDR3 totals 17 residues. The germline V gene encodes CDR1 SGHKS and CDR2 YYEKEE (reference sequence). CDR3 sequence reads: CASSLEYRVASTDTQYF. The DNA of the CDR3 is TGTGCCAGCAGCTTGGAGTATCGGGTAGCTAGCACAGATACGCAGTATTTT.

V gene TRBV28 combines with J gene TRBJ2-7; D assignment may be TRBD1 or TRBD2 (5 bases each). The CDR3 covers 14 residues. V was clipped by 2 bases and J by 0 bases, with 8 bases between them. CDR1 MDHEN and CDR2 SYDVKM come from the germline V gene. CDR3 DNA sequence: TGTGCCAGCAGTTTAGCAGGGAGCTCCTACGAGCAGTACTTC. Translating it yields CASSLAGSSYEQYF.

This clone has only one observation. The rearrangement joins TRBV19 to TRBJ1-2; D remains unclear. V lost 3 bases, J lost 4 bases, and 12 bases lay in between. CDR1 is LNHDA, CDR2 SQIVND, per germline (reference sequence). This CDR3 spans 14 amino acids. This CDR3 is CASSIFGYSYGYTF. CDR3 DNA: TGTGCCAGTAGTATTTTCGGTTATTCCTATGGCTACACCTTC.

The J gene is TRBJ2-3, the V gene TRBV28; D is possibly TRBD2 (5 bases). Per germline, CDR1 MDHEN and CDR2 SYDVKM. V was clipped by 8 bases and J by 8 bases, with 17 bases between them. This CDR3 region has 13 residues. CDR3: CASVPVGVFTQYF. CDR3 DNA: TGTGCCAGCGTCCCAGTGGGAGTCTTTACGCAGTATTTT.

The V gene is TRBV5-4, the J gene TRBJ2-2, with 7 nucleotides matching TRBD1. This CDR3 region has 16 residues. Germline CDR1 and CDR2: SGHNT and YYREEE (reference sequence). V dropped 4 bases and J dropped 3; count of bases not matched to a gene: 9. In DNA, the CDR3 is TGTGCCAGCAGCCCGCCGGGACAGAGTTACACCGGGGAGCTGTTTTTT. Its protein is CASSPPGQSYTGELFF.

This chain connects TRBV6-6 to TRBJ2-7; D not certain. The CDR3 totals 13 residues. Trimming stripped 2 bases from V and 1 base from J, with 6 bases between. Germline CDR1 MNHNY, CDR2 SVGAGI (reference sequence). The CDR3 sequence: CASSYQLSYEQYF. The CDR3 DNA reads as TGTGCCAGCAGTTACCAGCTTTCCTACGAGCAGTACTTC.

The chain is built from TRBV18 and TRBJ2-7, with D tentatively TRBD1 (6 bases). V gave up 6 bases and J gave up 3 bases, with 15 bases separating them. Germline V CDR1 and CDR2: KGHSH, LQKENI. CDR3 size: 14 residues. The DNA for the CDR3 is TGTGCCAGCTCCCTGGACAGTGGAGGCTACGAGCAGTACTTC. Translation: CASSLDSGGYEQYF.

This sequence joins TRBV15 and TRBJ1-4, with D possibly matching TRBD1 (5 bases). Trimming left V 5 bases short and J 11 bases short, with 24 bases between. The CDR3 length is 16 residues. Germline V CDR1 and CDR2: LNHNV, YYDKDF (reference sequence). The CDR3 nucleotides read TGTGCCACCAGCCCCCCTGAGACAGTCGTAATGAGGAAACTGTTTTTT. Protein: CATSPPETVVMRKLFF.

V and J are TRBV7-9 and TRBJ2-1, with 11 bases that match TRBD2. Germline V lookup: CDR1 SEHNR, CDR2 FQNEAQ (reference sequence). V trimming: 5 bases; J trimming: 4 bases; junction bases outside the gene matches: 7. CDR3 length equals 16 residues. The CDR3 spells CASSPGTSGIYNEQFF. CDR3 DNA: TGTGCCAGCAGCCCGGGGACTAGCGGAATATACAATGAGCAGTTCTTC.

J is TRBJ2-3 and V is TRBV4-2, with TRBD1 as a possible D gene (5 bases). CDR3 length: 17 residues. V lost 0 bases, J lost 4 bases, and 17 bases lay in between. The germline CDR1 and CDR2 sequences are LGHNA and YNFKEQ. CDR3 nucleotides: TGTGCCAGCAGCCAAGAACAGAACAGGCCGGGTGCAGATACGCAGTATTTT. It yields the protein CASSQEQNRPGADTQYF.

The CDR3: CASSLTGPGTEAFF. CDR3 DNA: TGTGCCAGCAGCTTAACCGGCCCCGGTACTGAAGCTTTCTTT. The chain employs TRBV7-3 and TRBJ1-1; D call uncertain. Germline V gene sequence: CDR1 SGHTA, CDR2 FQGTGA. Trimming cost V 0 bases and J 5 bases, with 10 bases left between them. The CDR3 has 14 amino acids.

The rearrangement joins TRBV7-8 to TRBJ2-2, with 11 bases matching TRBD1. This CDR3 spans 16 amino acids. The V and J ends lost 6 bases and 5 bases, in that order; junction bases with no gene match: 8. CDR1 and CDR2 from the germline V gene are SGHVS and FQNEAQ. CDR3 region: CASRTGTGGSTGELFF. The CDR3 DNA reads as TGTGCCAGCAGAACCGGGACAGGGGGTTCGACCGGGGAGCTGTTTTTT. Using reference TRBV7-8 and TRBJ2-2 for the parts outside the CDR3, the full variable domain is GAGVSQSPRYKVAKRGQDVALRCDPISGHVSLFWYQQALGQGPEFLTYFQNEAQLDKSGLPSDRFFAERPEGSVSTLKIQRTQQEDSAVYLCASRTGTGGSTGELFFGEGSRLTVL.

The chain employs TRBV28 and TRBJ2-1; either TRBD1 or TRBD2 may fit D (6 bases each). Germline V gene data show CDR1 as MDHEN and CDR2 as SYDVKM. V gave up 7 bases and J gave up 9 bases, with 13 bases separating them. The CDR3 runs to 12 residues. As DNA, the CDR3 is TGTGCCAGCAAACGGGGGCCCGGTGAGCAGTTCTTC. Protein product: CASKRGPGEQFF. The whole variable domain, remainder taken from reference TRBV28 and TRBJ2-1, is DVKVTQSSRYLVKRTGEKVFLECVQDMDHENMFWYRQDPGLGLRLIYFSYDVKMKEKGDIPEGYSVSREKKERFSLILESASTNQTSMYLCASKRGPGEQFFGPGTRLTVL.

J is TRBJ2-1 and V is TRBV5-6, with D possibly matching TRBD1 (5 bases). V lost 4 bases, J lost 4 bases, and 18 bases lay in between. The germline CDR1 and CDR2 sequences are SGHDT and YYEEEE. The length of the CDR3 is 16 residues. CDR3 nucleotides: TGTGCCAGCAGCGTACCAGCAGGGCTGACGTACAATGAGCAGTTCTTC. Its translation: CASSVPAGLTYNEQFF.

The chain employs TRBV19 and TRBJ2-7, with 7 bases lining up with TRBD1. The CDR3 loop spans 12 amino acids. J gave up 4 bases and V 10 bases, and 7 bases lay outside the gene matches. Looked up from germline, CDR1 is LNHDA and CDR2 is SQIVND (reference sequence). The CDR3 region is CATRDREYEQYF. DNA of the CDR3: TGTGCCACTAGGGACAGAGAGTACGAGCAGTACTTC.

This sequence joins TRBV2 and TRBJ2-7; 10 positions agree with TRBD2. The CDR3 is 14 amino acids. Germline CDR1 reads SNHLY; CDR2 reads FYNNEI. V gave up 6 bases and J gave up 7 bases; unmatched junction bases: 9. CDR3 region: CASSELAGRVEQYF. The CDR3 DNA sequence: TGTGCCAGCAGCGAACTAGCGGGACGAGTTGAGCAGTACTTC.

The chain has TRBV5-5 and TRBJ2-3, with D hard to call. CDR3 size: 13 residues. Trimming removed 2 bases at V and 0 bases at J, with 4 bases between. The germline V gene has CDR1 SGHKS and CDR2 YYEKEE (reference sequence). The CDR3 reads CASSFFSTDTQYF. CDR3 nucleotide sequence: TGTGCCAGCAGCTTTTTCAGCACAGATACGCAGTATTTT. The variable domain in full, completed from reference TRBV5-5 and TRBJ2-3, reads DAGVTQSPTHLIKTRGQQVTLRCSPISGHKSVSWYQQVLGQGPQFIFQYYEKEERGRGNFPDRFSARQFPNYSSELNVNALLLGDSALYLCASSFFSTDTQYFGPGTRLTVL.